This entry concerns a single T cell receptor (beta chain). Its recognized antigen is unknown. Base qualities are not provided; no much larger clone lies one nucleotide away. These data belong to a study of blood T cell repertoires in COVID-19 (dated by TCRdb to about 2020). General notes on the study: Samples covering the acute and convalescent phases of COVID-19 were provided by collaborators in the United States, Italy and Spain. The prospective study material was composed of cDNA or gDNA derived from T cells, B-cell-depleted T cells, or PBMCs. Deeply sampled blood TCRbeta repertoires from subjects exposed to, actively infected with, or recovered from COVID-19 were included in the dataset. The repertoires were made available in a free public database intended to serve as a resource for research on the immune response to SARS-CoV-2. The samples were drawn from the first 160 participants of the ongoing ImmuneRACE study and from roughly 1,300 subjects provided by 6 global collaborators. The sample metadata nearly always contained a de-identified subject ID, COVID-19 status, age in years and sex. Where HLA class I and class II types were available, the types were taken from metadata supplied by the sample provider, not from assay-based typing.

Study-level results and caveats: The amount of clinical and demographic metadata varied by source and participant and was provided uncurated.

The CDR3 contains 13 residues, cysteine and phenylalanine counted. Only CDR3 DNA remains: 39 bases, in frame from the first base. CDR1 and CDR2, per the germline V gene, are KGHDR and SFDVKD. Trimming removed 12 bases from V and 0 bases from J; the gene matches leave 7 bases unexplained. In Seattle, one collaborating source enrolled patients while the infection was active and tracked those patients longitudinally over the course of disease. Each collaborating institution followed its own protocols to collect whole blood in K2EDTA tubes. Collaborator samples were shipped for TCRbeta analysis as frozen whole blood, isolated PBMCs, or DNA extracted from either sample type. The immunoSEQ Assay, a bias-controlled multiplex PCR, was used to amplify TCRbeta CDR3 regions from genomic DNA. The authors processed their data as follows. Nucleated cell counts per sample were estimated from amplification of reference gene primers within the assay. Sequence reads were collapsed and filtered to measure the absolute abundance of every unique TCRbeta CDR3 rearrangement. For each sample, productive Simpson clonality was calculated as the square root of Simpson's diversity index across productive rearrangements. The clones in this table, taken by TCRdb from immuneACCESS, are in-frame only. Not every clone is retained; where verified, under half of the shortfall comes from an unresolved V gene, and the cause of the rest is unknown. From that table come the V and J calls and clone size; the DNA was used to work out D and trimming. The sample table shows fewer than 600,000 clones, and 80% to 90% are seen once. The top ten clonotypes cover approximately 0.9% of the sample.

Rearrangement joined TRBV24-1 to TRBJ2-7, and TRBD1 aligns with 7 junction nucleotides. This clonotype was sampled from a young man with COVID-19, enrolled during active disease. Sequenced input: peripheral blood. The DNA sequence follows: TGTGCCGCTCGACAGGGATCCTCCTACGAGCAGTACTTC. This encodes CAARQGSSYEQYF.